These 2 T cell receptor beta chains were sequenced from one sample in a study of shared clonotypes between healthy human individuals. Measured with immunoSEQ multiplex PCR; TCRdb has only the in-frame clones, and not every one. The data show around 500,000 clones, 70% to 80% seen once. The sample taken for sequencing was PBMCs. These receptors came from a woman aged 40 to 50 in good health. Some clones in this sample may be carry-over from other donors' samples.

The chain links TRBV30 to TRBJ1-6; D gene ambiguous. This CDR3 comprises 12 residues. V dropped 2 bases and J dropped 10 bases, with 9 bases sitting between them. CDR1 and CDR2 from the germline V gene are GTSNPN and SVGIG (reference sequence). CDR3 region: CAWSPNRSPLHF. CDR3 coding DNA: TGTGCCTGGAGTCCCAACCGGTCACCCCTCCACTTT.

The gene calls are TRBV21-1 and TRBJ2-5. TRBV21-1 is a listed pseudogene. The length of the CDR3 is 18 residues. CDR3 in DNA: TGTGCCAGCACCGAGGGGGAGGCCCGCTGTCTCGTTCAAGAGACCCAGTACTTC. Protein: CASTEGEARCLVQETQYF.